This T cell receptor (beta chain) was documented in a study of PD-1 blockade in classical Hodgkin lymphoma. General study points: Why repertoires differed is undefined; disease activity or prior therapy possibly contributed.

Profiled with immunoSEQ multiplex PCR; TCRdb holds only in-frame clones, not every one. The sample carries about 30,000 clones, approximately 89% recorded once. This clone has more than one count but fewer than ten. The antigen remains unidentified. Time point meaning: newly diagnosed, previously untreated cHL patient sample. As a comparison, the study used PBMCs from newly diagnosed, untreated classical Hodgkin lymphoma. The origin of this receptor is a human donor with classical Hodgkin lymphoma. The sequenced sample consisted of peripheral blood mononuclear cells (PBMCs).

This CDR3 reads CASSLGQGGMTYNEQFF. CDR3 sequence (DNA): TGTGCCAGCAGCTTAGGGCAGGGCGGGATGACTTACAATGAGCAGTTCTTC. The gene calls are TRBV13 and TRBJ2-1; possible D gene TRBD2, 6 bases. This CDR3 contains 17 residues. CDR1 and CDR2 from the germline V gene are PRHDT and FYEKMQ (reference sequence). Trimming removed 0 bases from V and 4 bases from J, with 16 bases in between.